The 7 T cell receptor beta chains listed next were all sequenced from one sample in a study of blood T cell repertoires in COVID-19 (dated by TCRdb to about 2020). The library was made by the immunoSEQ multiplex PCR assay. Sourced from immuneACCESS, this table was stored by TCRdb with only in-frame sequences that have V and J called. A share of the clones is absent; for the studies checked, an unresolved V gene accounts for under half, and the remainder has no known explanation. This sample has some 270,000 clones in its table, and about 85% of those were observed once. The leading ten clones occupy about 0.9% of the sample. Material for sequencing was peripheral blood. These receptors all come from a human donor with COVID-19, enrolled during active disease. The donor label of this sample is uncertain.

This clone was counted a few times. The chain joins TRBV2 to TRBJ2-2, with TRBD1 as a possible D gene (6 bases). The germline V gene has CDR1 SNHLY and CDR2 FYNNEI. The CDR3 is made up of 14 amino acids. Trimming cost V 7 bases and J 0 bases, with 9 bases left between them. CDR3 amino acids: CASKRTANTGELFF. The CDR3 DNA sequence: TGTGCCAGCAAGAGGACAGCGAACACCGGGGAGCTGTTTTTT. Complete variable domain (other parts from reference TRBV2 and TRBJ2-2): EPEVTQTPSHQVTQMGQEVILRCVPISNHLYFYWYRQILGQKVEFLVSFYNNEISEKSEIFDDQFSVERPDGSNFTLKIRSTKLEDSAMYFCASKRTANTGELFFGEGSRLTVL.

This chain connects TRBV19 to TRBJ1-2, with D tentatively TRBD1 (6 bases). CDR3 length: 16 residues. Germline V gene lookup returns CDR1 LNHDA and CDR2 SQIVND (reference sequence). V was trimmed by 2 bases and J by 7 bases, leaving 20 bases between them. The CDR3 is CASSISPGAGAAGYTF. The DNA for the CDR3 is TGTGCCAGTAGTATATCCCCCGGGGCAGGGGCGGCTGGCTACACCTTC.

The V call is TRBV6-5, the J call TRBJ1-1; D is unresolved. CDR3 length: 13 amino acids. V lost 7 bases and J 0 bases, leaving 9 bases between the germline ends. Germline V lookup: CDR1 MNHEY, CDR2 SVGAGI. CDR3 sequence reads: CASMRDLNTEAFF. CDR3 coding DNA: TGTGCCAGCATGCGGGATCTGAACACTGAAGCTTTCTTT.

V and J are TRBV5-5 and TRBJ2-1; the D gene is possibly TRBD2 (5 bases). The germline CDR1 and CDR2 sequences are SGHKS and YYEKEE (reference sequence). This CDR3 comprises 15 residues. Trimming shortened V by 3 bases and J by 0 bases, and 10 bases separated the two germline ends. CDR3 nucleotides: TGTGCCAGCAGCTATAGCGTAGACTCCTACAATGAGCAGTTCTTC. Translating gives CASSYSVDSYNEQFF. Drawing the rest from reference TRBV5-5 and TRBJ2-1, the complete variable domain is DAGVTQSPTHLIKTRGQQVTLRCSPISGHKSVSWYQQVLGQGPQFIFQYYEKEERGRGNFPDRFSARQFPNYSSELNVNALLLGDSALYLCASSYSVDSYNEQFFGPGTRLTVL.

This chain connects TRBV11-2 to TRBJ1-1; TRBD1 agrees at 7 bases. V shed 5 bases, J shed 4 bases, and the junction held 7 bases outside the gene matches. The germline gives CDR1 SGHAT, CDR2 FQNNGV. There are 14 residues in the CDR3. CDR3 in DNA: TGTGCCAGCAGCGTGACAGGGCTCGTCACTGAAGCTTTCTTT. It specifies CASSVTGLVTEAFF.

The gene calls are TRBV18 and TRBJ2-1; TRBD2 matches at 12 bases. V trimming: 3 bases; J trimming: 8 bases; junction bases outside the gene matches: 14. This CDR3 contains 18 residues. The germline V gene has CDR1 KGHSH and CDR2 LQKENI. The CDR3 nucleotides read TGTGCCAGCTCACCCCGCCGACTAGCGGGAGTGCTTACCCATGAGCAGTTCTTC. It encodes CASSPRRLAGVLTHEQFF.

The chain links TRBV27 to TRBJ2-7, with TRBD1 as a possible D gene (6 bases). V lost 4 bases and J 1 base, leaving 14 bases between the germline ends. This CDR3 region has 15 residues. The germline V gene has CDR1 MNHEY and CDR2 SMNVEV (reference sequence). Here the CDR3 DNA reads TGTGCCAGCAGTTATGTCGGCAGGGGATCCTACGAGCAGTACTTC. This translates into CASSYVGRGSYEQYF.